This T cell receptor (beta chain) is from a study of OX40 agonist ivuxolimab in advanced cancers. Study details: At doses from 0.01 to 10 mg/kg, patients were given intravenous ivuxolimab every 2 weeks.

In regard to this clone: The antigen remains unidentified.

There are 17 residues in the CDR3. V lost 0 bases to trimming and J lost 0 bases, with 12 bases between them. The V gene's germline CDR1 is KGHSH and CDR2 LQKENI. Study-wide results and caveats: Dosing at 0.1 to 3.0 mg/kg was accompanied by clonal expansion of CD4+ and CD8+ blood T cells by week 6.

If patients had autoimmune disease history or systemic immunosuppression, they were excluded. Measured with immunoSEQ multiplex PCR; TCRdb has only the in-frame clones, and not every one. This repertoire shows tens of thousands of clones, approximately 89% found once; its top ten account for 8.5% to 10%. The clonotype was recovered from an adult with an advanced solid tumor such as melanoma, head and neck, liver or kidney cancer. The sample in question was CD4+ or CD8+ T cells sorted from blood, obtained in a trial of the OX40 agonist ivuxolimab. The rearrangement joins TRBV18 to TRBJ2-1; D is unclear. CDR3 region: CASSPPFGGSSYNEQFF. The CDR3 nucleotides are TGTGCCAGCTCACCACCATTCGGCGGAAGCTCCTACAATGAGCAGTTCTTC.